This T cell receptor beta chain originates from a study of STAT5B mutations in CD4+ large granular lymphocyte leukemia. Points from the study as a whole: Top patient clones used TRBV06 genes more often: 8/27 versus 2/35 in controls. No patients shared main leukemic clonotypes, though around 27% appeared at low frequency elsewhere.

Germline CDR1 SQVTM, CDR2 ANQGSEA. CDR3 length: 10 residues. V was shortened by 6 bases and J by 7 bases, with 10 bases between the two germline ends. Comments on this clone: No antigen is known for it.

The survey-level immunoSEQ assay was used. Sequencing was performed with immunoSEQ multiplex PCR; in TCRdb, only in-frame clones are kept and a portion is missing. The sample records tens of thousands of clones, roughly four fifths being singletons. The clonotype was recovered from a human donor in good health. Material: CD4+ T cells from blood buffy coats. The gene calls are TRBV29-1 and TRBJ2-7; D might be TRBD2 (6 bases). In DNA form, the CDR3 reads TGCAGCGTGGGCCGGGGGGAGCAGTACTTC. This encodes CSVGRGEQYF.